The rows below give T cell receptor beta chains drawn from one sample of a study of T-cell memory formation after mild COVID-19. TCRdb fed the 5' RACE reads into MiXCR, producing one record per CDR3 protein. The table lists around 200,000 distinct CDR3 sequences, approximately 18% of them singletons. Sequenced input: PBMCs or a T cell subset sorted from them (not recorded which). The source of these receptors is a man younger than 35 who had mild COVID-19 (a few samples of this study predate the infection). Cell type and time point are not known. Both conserved end residues are part of each CDR3. The D gene is left open where the match is weak. Rows may omit the clone size; those that give it use once, few, many or a size class.

- TRBJ2-7 15 - TRBV7-8 TGTGCCAGCAGCAGCTCTCGGACGACTACCTACGAGCAGTACTTC CASSSSRTTTYEQYF
- TRBJ2-2 15 - TRBV11-2 TGTGCCAGCCGCCCTATGACAGGGAACACCGGGGAGCTGTTTTTT CASRPMTGNTGELFF
few TRBJ2-1 14 - TRBV9 TGTGCCAGCAGCGTAGGACAGATGAACAATGAGCAGTTCTTC CASSVGQMNNEQFF
few TRBJ1-1 15 - TRBV27 TGTGCCAGCAGCCCAGGGACTTACATGAACACTGAAGCTTTCTTT CASSPGTYMNTEAFF
few TRBJ2-5 19 - TRBV7-2 TGTGCCAGCAGCCTAAACCGGGGAGCTTCGTATCCGGGGGACCAGACCCAGTACTTC CASSLNRGASYPGDQTQYF
few TRBJ2-7 15 TRBD2 TRBV10-1 TGCGCCAGCAGCGAAGGGACTAGCGGCATCTACGAGCAGTACTTC CASSEGTSGIYEQYF
few TRBJ1-6 16 TRBD1 TRBV3-1 TGTGCCAGCAGCCAGGACTTGGGACAGTTTAATTCACCCCTCCACTTT CASSQDLGQFNSPLHF
few TRBJ2-2 18 TRBD2 TRBV5-1 TGCGCCAGCAGCCCTGGACTAGCGGGAACCCCGAACACCGGGGAGCTGTTTTTT CASSPGLAGTPNTGELFF
medium-sized TRBJ1-5 13 - TRBV15 TGTGCCACCAGCAGAAACGTAAGGCAGGCCCAGCATTTT CATSRNVRQAQHF
- TRBJ2-3 12 TRBD1 TRBV20-1 TGCAGTGCGGCACAGGGGACAGATACGCAGTATTTT CSAAQGTDTQYF
- TRBJ2-3 14 TRBD2 TRBV9 TGTGCCAGCAGCGTAGTTAGGACTAGCGACACGCAGTATTTT CASSVVRTSDTQYF
few TRBJ1-5 14 - TRBV2 TGTGCCAGCAGTGACAGGGCCCCAAGTCAGCCCCAGCATTTT CASSDRAPSQPQHF
many TRBJ2-3 14 - TRBV7-2 TGTGCCAGCAGCAGATGGGGCCCCACAGATACGCAGTATTTT CASSRWGPTDTQYF
few TRBJ2-5 15 - TRBV4-1 TGCGCCAGCAGCCAAGTGTGGCAGGACCAAGAGACCCAGTACTTC CASSQVWQDQETQYF
few TRBJ2-2 12 - TRBV24-1 TGTGCCACCAGTGTTCCCCCCGGGGAGCTGTTTTTT CATSVPPGELFF
few TRBJ1-1 11 - TRBV5-6 TGTGCCAGCAGCTTCGGGCCTGAAGCTTTCTTT CASSFGPEAFF
- TRBJ2-6 14 - TRBV9 TGTGCCAGCAGCGTAGTCCCTGGGGCCAACGTCCTGACTTTC CASSVVPGANVLTF
many TRBJ2-5 18 TRBD2 TRBV5-1 TGCGCCAGGGGGACTGCCGACCGTCCCACCGGGGGGGAAGAGACCCAGTACTTC CARGTADRPTGGEETQYF
few TRBJ1-1 15 - TRBV3-1 TGTGCCAGCAGCCAAGTGGCTGTGATGAACACTGAAGCTTTCTTT CASSQVAVMNTEAFF
- TRBJ1-4 19 TRBD1 TRBV4-3 TGCGCCAGCAGCCCGCCGTCGTTTGGGACAGTTGCAACTAATGAAAAACTGTTTTTT CASSPPSFGTVATNEKLFF
few TRBJ2-3 13 - TRBV4-2 TGTGCCAGCAGCCAAGATAGGAGAGATACGCAGTATTTT CASSQDRRDTQYF
- TRBJ2-3 17 TRBD2 TRBV4-1 TGCGCCAGCAGCCAAGATAGGGAGCGGGGGTACACAGATACGCAGTATTTT CASSQDRERGYTDTQYF
- TRBJ2-2 17 TRBD2 TRBV7-8 TGTGCCAGCAGCTGGACTAGCGGGGGGATGGACACCGGGGAGCTGTTTTTT CASSWTSGGMDTGELFF
- TRBJ2-7 12 - TRBV11-2 TGTGCCAGCAGCACCAGGGTGTACGAGCAGTACTTC CASSTRVYEQYF
few TRBJ2-2 13 - TRBV24-1 TGTGCCACCAGTGATTTGCACACCGGGGAGCTGTTTTTT CATSDLHTGELFF
few TRBJ1-1 13 - TRBV20-1 TGCAGTGCTCCGTATGCAGGGGACACTGAAGCTTTCTTT CSAPYAGDTEAFF
- TRBJ2-2 14 - TRBV2 TGTGCCAGCAGGGGACTCCTGAACACCGGGGAGCTGTTTTTT CASRGLLNTGELFF
few TRBJ1-4 16 - TRBV12-3/TRBV12-4 TGTGCCAGCAGACCGGGGGGAGTTTTGGCTAATGAAAAACTGTTTTTT CASRPGGVLANEKLFF
- TRBJ1-2 13 TRBD1 TRBV6-6 TGTGCCAGCAGCTGGGACAGGGGGGACGGCTACACCTTC CASSWDRGDGYTF
few TRBJ2-2 14 - TRBV7-2 TGTGCCAGCAGCTTGCACTCTGGGACCGGGGAGCTGTTTTTT CASSLHSGTGELFF
few TRBJ1-5 14 - TRBV4-2 TGTGCCAGCAGCCAAGAATTAAGCAATCAGCCCCAGCATTTT CASSQELSNQPQHF
few TRBJ1-1 13 - TRBV11-2 TGTGCCAGCAGCTTTGGGGGGGCCACTGAAGCTTTCTTT CASSFGGATEAFF